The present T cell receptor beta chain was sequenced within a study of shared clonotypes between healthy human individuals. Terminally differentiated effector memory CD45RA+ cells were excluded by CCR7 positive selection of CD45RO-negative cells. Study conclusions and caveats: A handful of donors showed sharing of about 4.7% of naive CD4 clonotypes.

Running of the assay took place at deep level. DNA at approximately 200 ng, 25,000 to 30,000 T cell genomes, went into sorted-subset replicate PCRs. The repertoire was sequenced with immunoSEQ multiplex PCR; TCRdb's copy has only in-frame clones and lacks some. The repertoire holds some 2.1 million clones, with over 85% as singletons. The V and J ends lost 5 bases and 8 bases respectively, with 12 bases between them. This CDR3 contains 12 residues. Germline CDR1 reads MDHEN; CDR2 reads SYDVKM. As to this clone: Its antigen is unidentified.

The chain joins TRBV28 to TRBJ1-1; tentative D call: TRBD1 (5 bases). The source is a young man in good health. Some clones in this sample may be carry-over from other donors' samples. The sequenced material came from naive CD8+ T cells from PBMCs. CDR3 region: CASSEETEEAFF. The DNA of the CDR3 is TGTGCCAGCAGTGAGGAGACAGAGGAAGCTTTCTTT.